Included here is one TCR beta chain sequence, with context. Its antigen is undetermined. This sample stems from a study of beta chain features in type 1 diabetes. Study results and limitations: At VDJ recombination sites, type 1 diabetes patients had fewer insertions and more deleted nucleotides.

Of the isolated RNA, all was reverse transcribed, and so the sequenced material was expressed TCRB transcripts. Read counts averaged roughly 3.5 million for samples of naive, central memory and regulatory T cells. Sequencing used immunoSEQ multiplex PCR; TCRdb keeps in-frame clones, though not all of them. The profile shows hundreds of thousands of clones, roughly 13% of them singletons. Every donor provided one heparinised blood draw, which averaged approximately 100 mL. In all sorted populations, purity surpassed 95%. Germline V gene data show CDR1 as LNHNV and CDR2 as YYDKDF (reference sequence). Deletions cut 0 bases from V and 6 bases from J, with 11 bases between. The CDR3 loop spans 14 amino acids.

The TCR sequence derives from a man between 25 and 39 years old in good health. The sample consisted of naive CD4+ T cells from blood. The rearrangement uses TRBV15 and TRBJ1-2; possibly TRBD1 for D (5 bases). CDR3 region: CATSRDGQGNGYTF. The CDR3 DNA is TGTGCCACCAGCAGAGATGGGCAGGGTAATGGCTACACCTTC.